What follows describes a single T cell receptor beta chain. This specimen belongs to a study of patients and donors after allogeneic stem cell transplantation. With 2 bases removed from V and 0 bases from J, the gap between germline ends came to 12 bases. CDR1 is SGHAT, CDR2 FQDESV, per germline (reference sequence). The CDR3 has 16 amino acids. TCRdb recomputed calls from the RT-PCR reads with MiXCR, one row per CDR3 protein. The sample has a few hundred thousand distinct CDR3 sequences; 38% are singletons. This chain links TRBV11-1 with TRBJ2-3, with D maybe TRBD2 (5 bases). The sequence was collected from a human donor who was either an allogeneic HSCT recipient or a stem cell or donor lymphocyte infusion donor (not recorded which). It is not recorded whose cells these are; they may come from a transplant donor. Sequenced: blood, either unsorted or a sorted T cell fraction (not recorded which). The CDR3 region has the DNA TGTGCCAGCAGCTTAAGGCCGGGGTCTAGCACAGATACGCAGTATTTT. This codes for CASSLRPGSSTDTQYF.